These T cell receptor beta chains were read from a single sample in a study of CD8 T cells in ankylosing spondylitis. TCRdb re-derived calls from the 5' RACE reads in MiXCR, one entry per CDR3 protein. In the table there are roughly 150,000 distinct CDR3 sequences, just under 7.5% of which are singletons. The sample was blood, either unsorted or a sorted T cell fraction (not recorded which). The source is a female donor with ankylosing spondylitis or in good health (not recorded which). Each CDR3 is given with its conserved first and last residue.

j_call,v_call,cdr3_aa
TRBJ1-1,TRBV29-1,CSVGAGDTEAFF
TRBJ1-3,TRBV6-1,CASIGFSGNTIYF
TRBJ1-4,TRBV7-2,CASSSGRGEKLFF
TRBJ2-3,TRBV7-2,CASSLGGANTQYF
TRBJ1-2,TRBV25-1,CASHTGGSGYTF
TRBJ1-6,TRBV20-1,CSARDGGVRENSPLHF
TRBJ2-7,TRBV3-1,CASSPGHMYEQYF
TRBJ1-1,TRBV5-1,CASRPTAGLMNTEAFF
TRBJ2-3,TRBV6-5,CASSSGTGGVGVDTQYF
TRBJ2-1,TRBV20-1,CSARAVASGNNEQFF
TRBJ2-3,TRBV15,CATSRESGTVSTDTQYF
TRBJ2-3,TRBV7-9,CASSSSGGLADPPQYF
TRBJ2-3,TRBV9,CASSVGDTQYF
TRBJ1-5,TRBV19,CASYDRVSNQPQHF
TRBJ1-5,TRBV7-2,CASSFDRGGNQPQHF
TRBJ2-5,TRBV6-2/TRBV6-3,CASSYTRGETQYF
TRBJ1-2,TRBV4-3,CASSQDGGQDYYGYTF
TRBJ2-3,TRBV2,CASRDGGAVDTQYF
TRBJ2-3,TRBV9,CASSTDGFTDTQYF
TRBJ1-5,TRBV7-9,CASSPGFGNQPQHF
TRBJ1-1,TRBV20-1,CSANGGTEAFF
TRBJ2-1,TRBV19,CASSIAPLQGSSYNEQFF
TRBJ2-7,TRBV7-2,CASSSGLDRAYEQYF